The 10 T cell receptor beta chains given below trace back to one sample, sequenced in a study of blood T cell repertoires in COVID-19. This table comes from immunoSEQ multiplex PCR, and its TCRdb copy is limited to in-frame clones, with some not included. The table includes 140,000 to 150,000 clones, 84% detected once. The specimen sequenced was peripheral blood. These receptors all stem from a human donor in a cohort sampled during active COVID-19.

The gene calls are TRBV4-2 and TRBJ2-2; D uncertain. Germline V lookup: CDR1 LGHNA, CDR2 YNFKEQ. This CDR3 contains 15 residues. Trimming stripped 1 base from V and 6 bases from J, with 12 bases between. The CDR3 nucleotides read TGTGCCAGCAGCCAAGCCCTCTCAGGTGCCGGGGAGCTGTTTTTT. Translation: CASSQALSGAGELFF.

This clone was counted once. The chain carries TRBV5-8 and TRBJ2-7, with D tentatively TRBD1 (5 bases). V was cut by 5 bases and J by 3 bases, with 12 bases left in between. Germline V gene data show CDR1 as SGHTS and CDR2 as YDEGEE. The length of the CDR3 is 13 residues. CDR3 in DNA: TGTGCCAGCAGTCCGACAGAGAACTACGAGCAGTACGTC. As protein: CASSPTENYEQYV.

The V call is TRBV10-1, the J call TRBJ2-7; the D gene is possibly TRBD1 (5 bases). Trimming cost V 6 bases and J 6 bases, with 15 bases left between them. The CDR3 has 13 amino acids. Germline V lookup: CDR1 WNHNN, CDR2 SYGVQD (reference sequence). Written as DNA, the CDR3 is TGCGCCAGCAGAGGGGCTCGTCGATCCGAGCAGTACGTC. This encodes CASRGARRSEQYV.

The chain joins TRBV27 to TRBJ2-7, with 7 bases lining up with TRBD1. This CDR3 region has 13 residues. Germline V gene data show CDR1 as MNHEY and CDR2 as SMNVEV (reference sequence). Trimming at V came to 6 bases and at J to 5 bases, leaving 7 bases not matched to a gene. The CDR3 sequence is CASRSQGVHEQYF. The CDR3 DNA sequence: TGTGCCAGCAGGAGCCAGGGGGTCCACGAGCAGTACTTC.

This CDR3 is CASSVQRIGRSYNSPLHF. The CDR3 DNA sequence: TGTGCCAGCAGCGTCCAGCGGATAGGACGTTCTTATAATTCACCCCTCCACTTT. This chain uses TRBV7-2 with TRBJ1-6; D remains ambiguous. CDR3 length equals 18 residues. Germline lookup yields CDR1 SGHTA and CDR2 FQGNSA. V lost 5 bases, J lost 4 bases, and 21 bases lay in between. Full variable domain (missing parts from reference TRBV7-2 and TRBJ1-6): GAGVSQSPSNKVTEKGKDVELRCDPISGHTALYWYRQSLGQGLEFLIYFQGNSAPDKSGLPSDRFSAERTGGSVSTLTIQRTQQEDSAVYLCASSVQRIGRSYNSPLHFGNGTRLTVT.

V gene TRBV6-5 combines with J gene TRBJ2-5; possibly TRBD1 for D (8 bases). Between the trimmed V and J ends, which lost 5 bases and 2 bases, there was a span of 15 bases. Germline CDR1 and CDR2: MNHEY and SVGAGI. The CDR3 is 15 amino acids. CDR3 region: CASSKQGEGQETQYF. Written as DNA, the CDR3 is TGTGCCAGCAGTAAACAGGGGGAGGGACAAGAGACCCAGTACTTC.

This clone was observed many times. This rearrangement joins TRBV6-5 to TRBJ1-6; TRBD1 is a possible D gene (5 bases). CDR3 length equals 12 residues. The germline CDR1 and CDR2 sequences are MNHEY and SVGAGI. Trimming stripped 8 bases from V and 9 bases from J, with 11 bases between. The CDR3 here is CASGALGSPLHF. In DNA, the CDR3 is TGTGCCAGCGGGGCTCTCGGTTCACCCCTCCACTTT.

V is TRBV28 and J is TRBJ2-1; TRBD2 agrees at 14 bases. The germline CDR1 and CDR2 sequences are MDHEN and SYDVKM. The CDR3 has 19 residues. Trimming took 5 bases from V and 0 from J; bases not matched to a gene: 9. The DNA for the CDR3 is TGTGCCAGCAGTACCGGGACTAGCGGGAGCCACAGCTCCTACAATGAGCAGTTCTTC. This sequence encodes CASSTGTSGSHSSYNEQFF.

The chain is built from TRBV18 and TRBJ2-7; 10 nucleotides match TRBD1. The germline V gene has CDR1 KGHSH and CDR2 LQKENI. The V and J ends lost 0 bases and 6 bases, in that order; junction bases with no gene match: 2. The CDR3 loop spans 14 amino acids. The CDR3 coding sequence is TGTGCCAGCTCACCACCCGGGACAGGGGTCGAGCAGTACGTC. Its translation is CASSPPGTGVEQYV.

The chain joins TRBV4-1 to TRBJ2-5; perhaps TRBD1 as D (5 bases). V was clipped by 1 base and J by 2 bases, with 8 bases between them. The CDR3 contains 14 residues. Germline V gene sequence: CDR1 MGHRA, CDR2 YSYEKL. CDR3 DNA sequence: TGCGCCAGCAGCCAAGGTGCAGGGCAAGAGACCCAGTACTTC. Translated: CASSQGAGQETQYF.